This entry lists 20 T cell receptor beta chains sequenced from one sample in a study of Tregs in tolerant kidney transplant recipients. Clones were read by immunoSEQ multiplex PCR, and TCRdb kept only the in-frame ones, dropping some. The listing contains under 40,000 clones. The material sequenced was CD8+ T cells from blood, taken before the transplant. The origin of the receptors is a human donor who received a combined kidney and bone marrow transplant.

Remarks on this clone: The read comes to an end 3 residues before the CDR3 does, leaving the germline J gene to fill in the end. The chain links TRBV7-6 to TRBJ1-3; D gene ambiguous. The V and J ends lost 5 bases and 0 bases respectively, with 8 bases between them. The CDR3 is made up of 14 amino acids. From germline, CDR1 is SGHVS and CDR2 FNYEAQ. The CDR3 sequence is CASSPLLSGNTIYF. Partial CDR3 DNA: TGTGCCAGCAGCCCCCTCCTCTCTGGAAACACC.

As regards this clone: Read coverage stops 3 residues before the CDR3 terminus; the germline J gene supplies the remainder. This rearrangement joins TRBV10-1 to TRBJ2-7; 9 bases align to TRBD1. CDR1 is WNHNN and CDR2 is SYGVQD in the germline V gene (reference sequence). This CDR3 spans 17 amino acids. The junction had 15 bases not matched to a gene; V was cut back by 9 bases and J by 0 bases. The sequenced CDR3 bases are TGCGCCAGGAGAGGCTTTGGGGGACAGGGAAGCTCCTACGAG. The encoded protein is CARRGFGGQGSSYE. The full-length CDR3 reads as CARRGFGGQGSSYEQYF.

In the case of this clone: The read terminates 3 residues before the CDR3 end, so the remaining end is supplied by the germline J gene. The chain couples TRBV7-6 to TRBJ2-3; weak D call: TRBD2 (5 bases). The V end was cut by 3 bases, the J end by 2 bases, with 12 bases between. CDR3 length: 15 residues. Germline CDR1 SGHVS, CDR2 FNYEAQ. CDR3 DNA, as far as it was read: TGTGCCAGCAGCTTGAGCGGCACGTTCACAGATACG. It translates to CASSLSGTFTDT. The entire CDR3 protein is CASSLSGTFTDTQYF.

Of note for this clone: The sequenced fragment ends 3 residues before the CDR3 boundary, so the rest is inferred from the germline J gene. The chain carries TRBV6-1 and TRBJ1-1; TRBD1 aligns across 8 bases. The length of the CDR3 is 15 residues. V lost 1 base and J lost 7; bases outside the gene matches: 8. Germline CDR1 is MNHNS and CDR2 is SASEGT. This chain's CDR3 is CASSEGPGQGNEAFF. The DNA read from the CDR3 is TGTGCCAGCAGTGAAGGTCCCGGACAGGGCAATGAA.

On this clone: Read coverage stops 3 residues before the CDR3 terminus; the germline J gene supplies the remainder. This chain uses TRBV20-1 with TRBJ2-1, with TRBD2 matching 9 bases. This CDR3 spans 15 amino acids. Unmatched junction bases numbered 7, after V lost 6 bases and J lost 1 base. The germline CDR1 and CDR2 sequences are DFQATT and SNEGSKA (reference sequence). The sequenced part of the CDR3 DNA is TGCAGTGCCCGAAGACTAGCGGCATCCTACAATGAG. As protein: CSARRLAASYNE. From start to end, the CDR3 is CSARRLAASYNEQFF.

As to this clone: The CDR3 end falls 3 residues outside the read, so it is completed with the germline J gene. The rearrangement joins TRBV30 to TRBJ1-2; D is perhaps TRBD1 (5 bases). Germline V CDR1 and CDR2: GTSNPN, SVGIG (reference sequence). Deletions cut 2 bases from V and 3 bases from J, with 7 bases between. The CDR3 has 12 residues. Partial CDR3 DNA: TGTGCCTGGAGTTGGGGGGACTATGGC. Translated, it gives CAWSWGDYG. In full, the CDR3 is CAWSWGDYGYTF.

Of note for this clone: The observed sequence ends 3 residues before the CDR3 terminus, with the missing tail filled in from the germline J gene. The rearrangement uses TRBV20-1 and TRBJ2-1, with no clear D. The V end was cut by 6 bases, the J end by 8 bases, with 11 bases between. Looked up from germline, CDR1 is DFQATT and CDR2 is SNEGSKA (reference sequence). This CDR3 is built from 11 residues. The CDR3 here is CSARFEHEQFF. CDR3 DNA (partial): TGCAGTGCCCGATTCGAGCATGAG.

Notes on this clone: The CDR3 end falls 3 residues outside the read, so it is completed with the germline J gene. J is TRBJ2-3 and V is TRBV5-4, with 9 bases that match TRBD2. The CDR3 is 15 amino acids. Germline assignment: CDR1 SGHNT and CDR2 YYREEE (reference sequence). With 1 base clipped from V and 4 bases from J, the junction kept 4 bases outside the gene matches. The part of the CDR3 DNA that was read is TGTGCCAGCAGCTTGCCTAGCGGGATTTCAGATACG. Its translation is CASSLPSGISDT. The entire CDR3 protein reads CASSLPSGISDTQYF.

To note about this clone: The CDR3 end falls 3 residues outside the read, so it is completed with the germline J gene. The V call is TRBV2, the J call TRBJ2-3; 8 nucleotides agree with TRBD1. This CDR3 region has 15 residues. Looked up from germline, CDR1 is SNHLY and CDR2 is FYNNEI. V was clipped by 3 bases and J by 2 bases; unmatched bases: 4. The sequenced CDR3 bases are TGTGCCAGCAGTGATCGGGACAGGTTCACAGATACG. Translation: CASSDRDRFTDT. The full CDR3 sequence reads CASSDRDRFTDTQYF.

A remark on this clone: The read ends 3 residues early relative to the CDR3; the germline J gene fills the gap. The chain links TRBV23-1 to TRBJ2-7, with D hard to call. TRBV23-1 is known as an ORF, though its function is uncertain. V was cut by 4 bases and J by 3 bases, with 19 bases left in between. The CDR3 extends over 16 amino acids. The CDR3 sequence: CASSLGRLGVGYEQYF. CDR3 DNA (partial): TGCGCCAGCAGTCTCGGCAGGCTCGGCGTCGGCTACGAG.

In regard to this clone: The read terminates 3 residues before the CDR3 end, so the remaining end is supplied by the germline J gene. J is TRBJ2-7 and V is TRBV18; D is tentatively TRBD1 or TRBD2 (5 bases each). Germline V gene lookup returns CDR1 KGHSH and CDR2 LQKENI. The length of the CDR3 is 14 residues. Trimming took 3 bases from V and 3 from J, leaving 12 bases between them. This CDR3 is CASSPEGLGYEQYF. CDR3 DNA (partial): TGTGCCAGCTCACCTGAGGGGTTGGGCTACGAG.

Here the CDR3 reads CASSLTGEQYF. CDR3 bases read: TGTGCCAGCAGCTTAACCGGCGAG. This chain connects TRBV7-9 to TRBJ2-7; D unclear. Read data end 3 residues before the CDR3 end; the end is taken from the germline J gene. The CDR3 covers 11 residues. The germline V gene has CDR1 SEHNR and CDR2 FQNEAQ (reference sequence). V lost 2 bases and J 6 bases, leaving 5 bases between the germline ends.

As for this clone: Coverage ceases 3 residues before the CDR3 finishes, and the germline J gene fills in the end. The same CDR3 also results from other DNA sequences found in this sample. V and J are TRBV20-1 and TRBJ2-1; 12 bases are a match to TRBD2. The CDR3 covers 15 residues. Trimming cost V 3 bases and J 0 bases; bases outside gene matches: 0. From germline, CDR1 is DFQATT and CDR2 SNEGSKA (reference sequence). The CDR3 loop reads CSARGLAGSYNEQFF. The part of the CDR3 DNA that was read is TGCAGTGCTAGGGGACTAGCGGGCTCCTACAATGAG.

Turning to this clone: The read comes to an end 3 residues before the CDR3 does, leaving the germline J gene to fill in the end. The chain links TRBV7-3 to TRBJ2-5; a possible D gene is TRBD2 (6 bases). CDR3 length: 13 residues. Germline CDR1 SGHTA, CDR2 FQGTGA. The V end lost 4 bases, the J end lost 4 bases, and 10 bases lay between the germline ends. CDR3 DNA (partial): TGTGCCAGCAGCTCTGGAGGGGCAGAGACC. Translating it yields CASSSGGAET. The full-length CDR3 reads as CASSSGGAETQYF.

A word on this clone: Compared with germline, one end of the junction differs, possibly owing to a read error. The read terminates 3 residues before the CDR3 end, so the remaining end is supplied by the germline J gene. The J gene is TRBJ2-1, the V gene TRBV4-2, with 8 bases lining up with TRBD2. CDR3 length: 17 amino acids. Germline V gene sequence: CDR1 LGHNA, CDR2 YNFKEQ. The CDR3 spells CASSQTLLADSYNEQFF. The CDR3 DNA, read in part, is TGCGCCAGCAGCCAAACCCTACTAGCGGACTCCTACAATGAG.

For this clone: Coverage ceases 3 residues before the CDR3 finishes, and the germline J gene fills in the end. The chain couples TRBV30 to TRBJ2-7, with a possible D match to TRBD1 (6 bases). The CDR3 loop spans 14 amino acids. Germline V gives CDR1 GTSNPN, CDR2 SVGIG (reference sequence). Trimming left V 0 bases short and J 0 bases short, with 9 bases between. The CDR3 DNA, read in part, is TGTGCCTGGAGTGTGGGGGACACCTCCTACGAG. Residues: CAWSVGDTSYE. The CDR3, in full, reads CAWSVGDTSYEQYF.

Notes on this clone: The sequenced fragment ends 3 residues before the CDR3 boundary, so the rest is inferred from the germline J gene. The chain links TRBV25-1 to TRBJ2-1; perhaps TRBD2 as D (5 bases). This CDR3 has 12 amino acids. V was shortened by 4 bases and J by 8 bases, with 9 bases between the two germline ends. Germline V gene lookup returns CDR1 MGHDK and CDR2 SYGVNS. CDR3 amino acids: CASSVFGDEQFF. The CDR3 bases that were read are TGTGCCAGCAGTGTTTTCGGGGATGAG.

Details on this clone: The read terminates 3 residues before the CDR3 end, so the remaining end is supplied by the germline J gene. The chain uses TRBV11-2 and TRBJ2-7; 7 nucleotides align to TRBD1. The germline CDR1 and CDR2 sequences are SGHAT and FQNNGV. Trimming at V came to 3 bases and at J to 3 bases, leaving 5 bases not matched to a gene. The CDR3 sequence is 14 residues long. The CDR3 region is CASSFTGTVYEQYF. CDR3 DNA (partial): TGTGCCAGCAGCTTCACTGGGACAGTCTACGAG.

Concerning this clone: The sequenced fragment ends 3 residues before the CDR3 boundary, so the rest is inferred from the germline J gene. The V call is TRBV5-4, the J call TRBJ2-7; 7 nucleotides line up with TRBD2. J was trimmed by 2 bases and V by 4 bases; bases with no gene match: 3. Germline assignment: CDR1 SGHNT and CDR2 YYREEE (reference sequence). The CDR3 is 13 amino acids. The CDR3 protein is CASSVGTTYEQYF. CDR3 DNA, as far as it was read: TGTGCCAGCAGCGTCGGGACTACCTACGAG.

The sequenced part of the CDR3 DNA is TGTGCCAGTAGTATAGGCGCCCAGCCC. As protein: CASSIGAQP. The full CDR3 reads CASSIGAQPQHF. The chain employs TRBV19 and TRBJ1-5; D is ambiguous. Read coverage stops 3 residues before the CDR3 terminus; the germline J gene supplies the remainder. Trimming removed 1 base at V and 7 bases at J, with 5 bases between. The length of the CDR3 is 12 residues. Germline CDR1 LNHDA, CDR2 SQIVND (reference sequence). Looking up the rest from reference TRBV19 and TRBJ1-5 gives the full variable domain: DGGITQSPKYLFRKEGQNVTLSCEQNLNHDAMYWYRQDPGQGLRLIYYSQIVNDFQKGDIAEGYSVSREKKESFPLTVTSAQKNPTAFYLCASSIGAQPQHFGDGTRLSIL.